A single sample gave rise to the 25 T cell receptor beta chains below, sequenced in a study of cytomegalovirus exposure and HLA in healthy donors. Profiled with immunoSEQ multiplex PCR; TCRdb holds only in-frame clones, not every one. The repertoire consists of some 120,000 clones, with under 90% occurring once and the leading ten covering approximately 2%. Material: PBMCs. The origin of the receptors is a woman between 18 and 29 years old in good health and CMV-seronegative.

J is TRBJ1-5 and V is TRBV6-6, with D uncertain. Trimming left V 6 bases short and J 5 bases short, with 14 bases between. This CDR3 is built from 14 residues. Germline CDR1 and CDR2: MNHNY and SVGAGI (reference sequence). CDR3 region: CASSWGGLDQPQHF. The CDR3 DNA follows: TGTGCCAGCAGCTGGGGAGGTTTGGATCAGCCCCAGCATTTT.

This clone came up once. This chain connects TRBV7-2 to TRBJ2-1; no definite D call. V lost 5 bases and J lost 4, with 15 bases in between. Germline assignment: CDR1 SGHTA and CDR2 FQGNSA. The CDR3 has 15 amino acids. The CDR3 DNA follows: TGTGCCAGCAGCGCCCGCCGGCAGGCGTACAATGAGCAGTTCTTC. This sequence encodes CASSARRQAYNEQFF.

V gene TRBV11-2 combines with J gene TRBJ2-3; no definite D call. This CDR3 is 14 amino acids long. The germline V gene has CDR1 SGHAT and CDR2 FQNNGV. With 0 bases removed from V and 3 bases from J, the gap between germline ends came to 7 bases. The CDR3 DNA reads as TGTGCCAGCAGCTTAGATTGGCAGACAGATACGCAGTATTTT. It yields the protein CASSLDWQTDTQYF.

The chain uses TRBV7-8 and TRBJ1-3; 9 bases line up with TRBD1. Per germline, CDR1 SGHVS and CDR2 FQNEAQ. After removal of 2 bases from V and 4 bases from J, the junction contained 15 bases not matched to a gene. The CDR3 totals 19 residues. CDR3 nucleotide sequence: TGTGCCAGCAGCTTATGGCTGGTCCTGGGACAGGGTAGCGGAAACACCATATATTTT. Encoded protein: CASSLWLVLGQGSGNTIYF. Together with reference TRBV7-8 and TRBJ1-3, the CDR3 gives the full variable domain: GAGVSQSPRYKVAKRGQDVALRCDPISGHVSLFWYQQALGQGPEFLTYFQNEAQLDKSGLPSDRFFAERPEGSVSTLKIQRTQQEDSAVYLCASSLWLVLGQGSGNTIYFGEGSWLTVV.

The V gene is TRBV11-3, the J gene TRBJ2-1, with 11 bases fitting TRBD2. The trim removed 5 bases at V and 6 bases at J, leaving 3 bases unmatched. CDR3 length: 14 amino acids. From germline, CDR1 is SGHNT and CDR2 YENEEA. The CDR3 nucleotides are TGTGCCAGCAGCGTTAGCGGGAGGGCCAATGAGCAGTTCTTC. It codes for CASSVSGRANEQFF.

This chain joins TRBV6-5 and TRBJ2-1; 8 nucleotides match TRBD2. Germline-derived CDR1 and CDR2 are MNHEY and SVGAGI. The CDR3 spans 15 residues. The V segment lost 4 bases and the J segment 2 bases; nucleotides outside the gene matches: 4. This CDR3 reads CASSWSGSPYNEQFF. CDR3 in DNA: TGTGCCAGCAGTTGGAGCGGGAGCCCCTACAATGAGCAGTTCTTC.

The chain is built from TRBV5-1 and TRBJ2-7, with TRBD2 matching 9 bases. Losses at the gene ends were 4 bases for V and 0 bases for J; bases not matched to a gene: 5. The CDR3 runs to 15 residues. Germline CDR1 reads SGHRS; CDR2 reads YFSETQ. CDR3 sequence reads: CASSKTSGYSYEQYF. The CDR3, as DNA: TGCGCCAGCAGCAAAACTAGCGGGTACTCCTACGAGCAGTACTTC. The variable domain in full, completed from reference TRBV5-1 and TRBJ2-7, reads KAGVTQTPRYLIKTRGQQVTLSCSPISGHRSVSWYQQTPGQGLQFLFEYFSETQRNKGNFPGRFSGRQFSNSRSEMNVSTLELGDSALYLCASSKTSGYSYEQYFGPGTRLTVT.

CDR3 in DNA: TGTGCCAGCAGGGATGAGGCTAGCGGGAGACCCTACGAGCAGTACTTC. Translating gives CASRDEASGRPYEQYF. This chain connects TRBV5-6 to TRBJ2-7; 10 positions agree with TRBD2. Germline CDR1 is SGHDT and CDR2 is YYEEEE. V lost 5 bases and J lost 2; bases outside the gene matches: 10. This CDR3 is 16 amino acids long.

Here the CDR3 DNA reads TGCGCCAGCAGCTTCCAATCCGGGGAGCTGTTTTTT. This gives the protein CASSFQSGELFF. V gene TRBV5-1 combines with J gene TRBJ2-2; the D is unclear. The germline CDR1 and CDR2 sequences are SGHRS and YFSETQ. Trimming pared 2 bases from V and 6 bases from J, leaving 5 bases between. The CDR3 is made up of 12 amino acids.

The CDR3 sequence: CASSQGQYNEQFF. The CDR3 bases are TGTGCCAGCAGCCAGGGACAGTACAATGAGCAGTTCTTC. This rearrangement joins TRBV11-3 to TRBJ2-1; 7 nucleotides agree with TRBD1. The CDR3 contains 13 residues. The ends lost 5 bases at V and 4 bases at J; junction bases unmatched: 2. Germline CDR1 is SGHNT and CDR2 is YENEEA.

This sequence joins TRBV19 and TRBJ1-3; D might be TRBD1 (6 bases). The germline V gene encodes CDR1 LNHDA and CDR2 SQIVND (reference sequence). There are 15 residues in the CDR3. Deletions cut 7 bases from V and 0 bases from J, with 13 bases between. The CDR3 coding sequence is TGTGCCAGTACCCCGACAGGTAGCTCTGGAAACACCATATATTTT. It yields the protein CASTPTGSSGNTIYF. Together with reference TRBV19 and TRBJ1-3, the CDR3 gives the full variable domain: DGGITQSPKYLFRKEGQNVTLSCEQNLNHDAMYWYRQDPGQGLRLIYYSQIVNDFQKGDIAEGYSVSREKKESFPLTVTSAQKNPTAFYLCASTPTGSSGNTIYFGEGSWLTVV.

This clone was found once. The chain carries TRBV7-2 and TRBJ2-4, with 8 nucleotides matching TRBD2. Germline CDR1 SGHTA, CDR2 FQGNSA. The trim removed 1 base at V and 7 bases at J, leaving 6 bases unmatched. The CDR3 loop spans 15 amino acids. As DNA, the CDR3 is TGTGCCAGCAGCTTAGGGGGGACTAGGGGCAACATTCAGTACTTC. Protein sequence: CASSLGGTRGNIQYF. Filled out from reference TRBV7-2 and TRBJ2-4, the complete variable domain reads GAGVSQSPSNKVTEKGKDVELRCDPISGHTALYWYRQSLGQGLEFLIYFQGNSAPDKSGLPSDRFSAERTGGSVSTLTIQRTQQEDSAVYLCASSLGGTRGNIQYFGAGTRLSVL.

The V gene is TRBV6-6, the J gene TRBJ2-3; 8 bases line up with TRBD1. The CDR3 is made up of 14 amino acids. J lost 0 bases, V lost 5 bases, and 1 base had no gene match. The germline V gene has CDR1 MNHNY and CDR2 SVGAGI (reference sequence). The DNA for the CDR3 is TGTGCCAGCAGTCGGACAGGGAGCACAGATACGCAGTATTTT. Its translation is CASSRTGSTDTQYF.

CDR3 protein: CASSLSGLAGNYEQYF. CDR3 nucleotides: TGTGCCAGCAGTTTATCGGGACTAGCGGGAAACTACGAGCAGTACTTC. The chain has TRBV27 and TRBJ2-7, with 13 bases lining up with TRBD2. Trimming removed 0 bases from V and 3 bases from J; junction bases left unmatched: 2. The CDR3 sequence is 16 residues long. The germline V gene has CDR1 MNHEY and CDR2 SMNVEV (reference sequence).

The CDR3 sequence: CASSWTRDTPFYEQYF. As DNA, the CDR3 is TGTGCCAGCAGCTGGACCCGGGACACCCCTTTCTACGAGCAGTACTTC. This rearrangement joins TRBV11-3 to TRBJ2-7, with D perhaps matching TRBD1 (6 bases). V was shortened by 4 bases and J by 3 bases, with 19 bases between the two germline ends. The germline V gene encodes CDR1 SGHNT and CDR2 YENEEA. CDR3 size: 16 residues.

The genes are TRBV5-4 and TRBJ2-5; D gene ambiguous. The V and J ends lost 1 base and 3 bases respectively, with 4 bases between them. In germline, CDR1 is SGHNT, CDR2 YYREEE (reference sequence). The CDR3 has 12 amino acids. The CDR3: CASSLPEETQYF. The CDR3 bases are TGTGCCAGCAGCTTGCCTGAAGAGACCCAGTACTTC.

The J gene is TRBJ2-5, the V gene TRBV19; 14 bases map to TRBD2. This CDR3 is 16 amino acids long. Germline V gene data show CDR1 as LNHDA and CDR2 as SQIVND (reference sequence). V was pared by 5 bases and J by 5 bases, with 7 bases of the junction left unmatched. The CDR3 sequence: CASSFGTSGSRETQYF. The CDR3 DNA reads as TGTGCCAGTAGTTTCGGGACTAGCGGGAGTCGGGAGACCCAGTACTTC.

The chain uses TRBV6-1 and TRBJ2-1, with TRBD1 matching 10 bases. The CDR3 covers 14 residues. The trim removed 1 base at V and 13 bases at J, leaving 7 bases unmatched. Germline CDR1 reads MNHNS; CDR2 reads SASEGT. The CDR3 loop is CASSEVGTGVQQFF. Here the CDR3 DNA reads TGTGCCAGCAGTGAAGTGGGGACAGGGGTACAACAGTTCTTC.

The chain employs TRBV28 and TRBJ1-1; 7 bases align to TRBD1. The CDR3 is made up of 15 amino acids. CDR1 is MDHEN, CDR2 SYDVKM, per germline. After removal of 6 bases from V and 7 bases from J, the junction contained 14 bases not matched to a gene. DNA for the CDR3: TGTGCCAGCAGCCCTACTGAGACAGGGATGGATGAAGCTTTCTTT. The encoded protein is CASSPTETGMDEAFF.

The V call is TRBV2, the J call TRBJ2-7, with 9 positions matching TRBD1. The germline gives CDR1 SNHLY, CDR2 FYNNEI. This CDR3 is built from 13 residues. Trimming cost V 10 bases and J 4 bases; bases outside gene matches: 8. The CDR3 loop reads CAITGTGSYEQYF. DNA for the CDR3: TGTGCCATCACCGGGACAGGGTCTTACGAGCAGTACTTC.

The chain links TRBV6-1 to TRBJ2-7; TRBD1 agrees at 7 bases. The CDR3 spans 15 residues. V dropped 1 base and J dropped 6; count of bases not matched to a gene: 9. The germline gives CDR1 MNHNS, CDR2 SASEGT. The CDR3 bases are TGTGCCAGCAGTGAAGGACAGGGAGAGGTGGGCGAGCAGTACTTC. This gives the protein CASSEGQGEVGEQYF.

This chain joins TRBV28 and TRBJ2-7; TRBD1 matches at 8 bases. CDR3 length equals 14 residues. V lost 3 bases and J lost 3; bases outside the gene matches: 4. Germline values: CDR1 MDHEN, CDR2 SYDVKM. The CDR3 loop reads CASSLGQAGYEQYF. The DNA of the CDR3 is TGTGCCAGCAGTTTGGGACAGGCGGGCTACGAGCAGTACTTC.

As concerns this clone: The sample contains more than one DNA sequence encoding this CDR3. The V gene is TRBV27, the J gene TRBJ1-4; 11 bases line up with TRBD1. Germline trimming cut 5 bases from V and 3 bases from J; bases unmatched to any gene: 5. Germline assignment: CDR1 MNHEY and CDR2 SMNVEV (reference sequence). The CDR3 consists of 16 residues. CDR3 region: CASSPDRGLSNEKLFF. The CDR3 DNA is TGTGCCAGCAGTCCGGACAGGGGGCTTTCTAATGAAAAACTGTTTTTT.

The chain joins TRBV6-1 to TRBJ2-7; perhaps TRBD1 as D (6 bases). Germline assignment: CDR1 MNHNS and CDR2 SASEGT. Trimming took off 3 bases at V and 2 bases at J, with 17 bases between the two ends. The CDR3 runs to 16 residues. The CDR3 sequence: CASSDGPTGSAYEQYF. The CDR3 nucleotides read TGTGCCAGCAGTGATGGGCCTACAGGGAGTGCCTACGAGCAGTACTTC.

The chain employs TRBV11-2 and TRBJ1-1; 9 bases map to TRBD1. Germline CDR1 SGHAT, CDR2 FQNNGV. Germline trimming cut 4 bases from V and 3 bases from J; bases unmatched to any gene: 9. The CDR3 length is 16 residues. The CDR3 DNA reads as TGTGCCAGCAGCTCGTACAGGGGGCGCGCGGACACTGAAGCTTTCTTT. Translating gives CASSSYRGRADTEAFF.